This T cell receptor (beta chain) originates from a study of blood T cell repertoires in COVID-19. The CDR3 has 15 residues. The junction had 6 bases not matched to a gene; V was cut back by 7 bases and J by 0 bases. Germline lookup yields CDR1 LNHDA and CDR2 SQIVND (reference sequence). Enrolment of Seattle patients took place during active infection, and they were followed longitudinally. Sequenced by immunoSEQ multiplex PCR; TCRdb stores in-frame clones only, minus some. The repertoire holds 310,000 or so clones, with around nine tenths as singletons. Sequenced sample: peripheral blood. The genes are TRBV19 and TRBJ2-7; TRBD2 matches at 10 bases. The sequence was obtained from a woman under 40 with COVID-19, enrolled during active disease. The CDR3 DNA reads as TGTGCCAGTAAAAGGACTAGCGGTTACTCCTACGAGCAGTACTTC. Amino acids: CASKRTSGYSYEQYF.